The clone carrying this T cell receptor (beta chain) was detected only a few times. Library construction for TCR beta used iRepertoire HTBI primers and Arm-PCR of CDR3 regions. A single record per CDR3 protein comes from TCRdb applying MiXCR to the multiplex PCR reads. The sample lists 400,000 to 600,000 distinct CDR3 sequences; 20% to 25% were seen once. Time point reported: persistent/refractory GD, antithyroid drugs over 5 years with positive TRAb. From RNA extracted from PBMCs, the TCR library was made. This record belongs to a study of regulatory T cells in long-lasting Graves disease. The CDR3 extends over 13 amino acids. The germline V and J ends were trimmed by 3 bases and 6 bases, with 12 bases remaining between them. The V gene's germline CDR1 is SGDLS and CDR2 YYNGEE.

This sequence joins TRBV9 and TRBJ1-2; D call uncertain. The sequenced sample was peripheral blood mononuclear cells (PBMCs), obtained when the disease was refractory, from a patient treated with antithyroid drugs. This TCR derives from a female donor with Graves disease. The CDR3 DNA is TGTGCCAGCAGCGAAATGACGGGTGATGGCTACACCTTC. It codes for CASSEMTGDGYTF.